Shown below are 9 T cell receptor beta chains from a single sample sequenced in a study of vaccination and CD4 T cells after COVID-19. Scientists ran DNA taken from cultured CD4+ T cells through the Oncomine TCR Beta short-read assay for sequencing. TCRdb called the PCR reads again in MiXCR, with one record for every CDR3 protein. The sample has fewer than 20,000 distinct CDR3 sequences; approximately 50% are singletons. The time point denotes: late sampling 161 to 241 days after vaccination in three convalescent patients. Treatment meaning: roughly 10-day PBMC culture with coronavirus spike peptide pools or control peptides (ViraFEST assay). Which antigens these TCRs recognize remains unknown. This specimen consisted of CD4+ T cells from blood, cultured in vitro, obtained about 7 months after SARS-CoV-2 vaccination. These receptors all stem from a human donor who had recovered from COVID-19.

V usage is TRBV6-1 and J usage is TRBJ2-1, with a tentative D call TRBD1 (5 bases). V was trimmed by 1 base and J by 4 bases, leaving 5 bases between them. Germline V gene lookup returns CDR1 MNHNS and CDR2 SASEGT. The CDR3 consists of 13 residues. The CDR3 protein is CASSEEGYNEQFF. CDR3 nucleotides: TGTGCCAGCAGTGAAGAGGGGTACAATGAGCAGTTCTTC.

The CDR3 loop is CASPRGPYEQYF. The CDR3 DNA reads TGCGCCAGCCCACGGGGCCCCTACGAGCAGTACTTC. The V gene is TRBV10-1, the J gene TRBJ2-7; D is possibly TRBD1 or TRBD2 (5 bases each). Per the germline V gene, CDR1 is WNHNN and CDR2 is SYGVQD (reference sequence). Trimming pared 8 bases from V and 2 bases from J, leaving 10 bases between. The CDR3 extends over 12 amino acids.

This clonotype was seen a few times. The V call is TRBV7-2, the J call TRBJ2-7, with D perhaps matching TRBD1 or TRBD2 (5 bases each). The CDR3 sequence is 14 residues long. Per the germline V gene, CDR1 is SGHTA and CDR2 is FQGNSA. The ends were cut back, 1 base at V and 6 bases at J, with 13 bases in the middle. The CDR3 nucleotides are TGTGCCAGCAGCTTAGTCATTAGAGGGGCCGAGCAGTACTTC. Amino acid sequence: CASSLVIRGAEQYF.

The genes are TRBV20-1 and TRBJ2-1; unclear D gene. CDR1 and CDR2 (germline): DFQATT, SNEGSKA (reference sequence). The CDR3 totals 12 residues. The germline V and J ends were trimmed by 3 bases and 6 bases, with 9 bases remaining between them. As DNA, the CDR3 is TGCAGTGCTAGTGGGTCGGTCAATGAGCAGTTCTTC. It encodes CSASGSVNEQFF.

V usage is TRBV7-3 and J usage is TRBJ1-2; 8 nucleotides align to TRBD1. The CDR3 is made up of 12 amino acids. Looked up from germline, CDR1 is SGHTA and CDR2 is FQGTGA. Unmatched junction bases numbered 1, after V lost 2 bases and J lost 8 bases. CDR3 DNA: TGTGCCAGCAGCTTAGACAGGGGAGGCTACACCTTC. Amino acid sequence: CASSLDRGGYTF.

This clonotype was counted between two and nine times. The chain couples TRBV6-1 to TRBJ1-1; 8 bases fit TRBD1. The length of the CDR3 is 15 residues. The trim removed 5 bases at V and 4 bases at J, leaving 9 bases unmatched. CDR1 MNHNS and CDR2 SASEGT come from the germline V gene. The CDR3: CASSQRRTGSTEAFF. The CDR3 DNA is TGTGCCAGCAGTCAACGACGGACAGGGAGCACTGAAGCTTTCTTT.

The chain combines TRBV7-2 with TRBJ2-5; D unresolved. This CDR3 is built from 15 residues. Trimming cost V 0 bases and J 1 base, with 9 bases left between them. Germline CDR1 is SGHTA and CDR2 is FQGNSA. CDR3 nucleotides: TGTGCCAGCAGCTTAGCGGGCTGGGTCCAAGAGACCCAGTACTTC. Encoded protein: CASSLAGWVQETQYF.

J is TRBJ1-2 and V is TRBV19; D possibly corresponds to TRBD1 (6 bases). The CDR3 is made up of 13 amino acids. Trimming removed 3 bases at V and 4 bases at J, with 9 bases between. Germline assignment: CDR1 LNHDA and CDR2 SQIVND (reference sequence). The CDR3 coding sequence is TGTGCCAGTAGTATGAGACAGGTCTATGGCTACACCTTC. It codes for CASSMRQVYGYTF.

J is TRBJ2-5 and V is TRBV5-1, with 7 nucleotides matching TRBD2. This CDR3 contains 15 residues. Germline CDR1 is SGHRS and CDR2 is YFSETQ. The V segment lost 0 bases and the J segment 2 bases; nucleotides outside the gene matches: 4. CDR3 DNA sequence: TGCGCCAGCAGCTTGGCTAGCGGTGGGCAAGAGACCCAGTACTTC. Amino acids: CASSLASGGQETQYF.